This TCR beta chain was sequenced in a study of blood T cells in healthy people across ages. V dropped 3 bases and J dropped 11 bases, with 23 bases sitting between them. Germline V lookup: CDR1 SGHRS, CDR2 YFSETQ. The CDR3 has 15 amino acids. In regard to this clonotype: Its antigen is unidentified.

Findings of the study overall: Across samples, TCR beta diversity tracked strongly with naive T cell percentage.

Then a second PCR, running roughly 6 to 12 cycles, was carried out with a sample-barcoded 5' primer and a J-beta primer mix. TCRdb passed the 5' RACE reads through MiXCR, listing each CDR3 protein once. The table includes around 1,500,000 distinct CDR3 sequences, 42% detected once. Specimen: blood. The clonotype was recovered from a woman between 18 and 29 years old in good health. The rearrangement links TRBV5-1 to TRBJ2-5; D not certain. CDR3 coding DNA: TGCGCCAGCAGCTCCGGGTCCCAGTCCGGCAATGAGCAGTACTTC. This translates into CASSSGSQSGNEQYF.